The T cell receptor (beta chain) described here comes from a study of blood T cells in healthy people across ages (dated by TCRdb to the mid-2010s). The study in broad terms: In model experiments, template switching captured roughly one uniquely barcoded TCR beta cDNA molecule for every two T cells. Age-related changes in TCR beta repertoire diversity were measured in the study by deep sequencing normalized with unique cDNA molecular identifiers. The donors were divided into four age groups: young (average 16 years), middle-aged (about 40), aged (roughly 60) and long-lived (nearly 85). To avoid experimental bias, donors of different ages were distributed randomly across sequencing lanes. The study analyzed two additional independent replicas of 1 million unique cDNA reads from the same blood draw for two donors, one aged 18 to 30 and one aged 80 or older.

The donors were roughly 40 Caucasian individuals from Russia, aged 6 to 90 years, who were systemically healthy. Approximately 9.3 milliliters of peripheral blood were drawn from each donor into EDTA-treated Vacutainer tubes. Ficoll-Paque density-gradient centrifugation was used to isolate PBMCs, with at least 6.5 million obtained per sample. Trizol reagent was used to extract total RNA from PBMCs, with at least 5 micrograms per sample. Naive CD45RAhigh/CD27high T cell percentages were measured by flow cytometry on a PBMC aliquot from every donor. For this clonotype: Its antigen has not been determined. It has no much larger one-base neighbor in the sample; base qualities were not kept.

The protocol used for the library was 5' RACE. Sequencing used an Illumina HiSeq 2500. A second PCR of roughly 7 to 11 cycles was performed with a sample-barcoded 5' primer and a J-beta primer mix. A template-switch 5' adaptor carrying 12 random nucleotides introduced a unique molecular identifier onto each TCR beta cDNA molecule. Each sample yielded at least 3 million CDR3-containing paired-end reads. All of the RNA was converted into first-strand cDNA using the Mint cDNA synthesis kit, with a TRBC-specific oligonucleotide serving as the primer. All cDNA was treated with uracil-DNA glycosylase and then went through a first 18-cycle PCR with the universal primers M1SS and BC2_uni_R. On the authors' methods: For normalization, 1 million high-quality reads, each with a distinct molecular identifier, were randomly selected from each sample. Instead of being binned into consensus sequences, reads with shared molecular identifiers were discarded. MiTCR, with a Q25 quality threshold and the strictest error-elimination algorithm, was used for CDR3 identification, clonotype clustering and error correction. A nonparametric unseen species model using Euler transformation provided a lower-bound estimate of total TCR beta diversity. TCRdb redid the processing of the public reads, applying fastp at Q25 and MiXCR, and retained in-frame beta chains. Entries are consolidated by CDR3 protein sequence, retaining the most common genes and DNA. These V and J calls originate from TCRdb's pipeline instead of the authors' own analysis. This sample has about 1.8 million distinct CDR3 sequences in its table, and about 49% of those were observed once. Of the sample, more than 2% is held by the ten largest clones.

The germline V gene gives CDR1 as MDHEN and CDR2 as SYDVKM. The CDR3 numbers 17 residues from cysteine through phenylalanine. Only CDR3 DNA remains: 51 bases, in frame from the first base. A distance of 13 bases separates the germline ends of V and J, which lose 2 bases and 2 bases respectively. Overall study results and their limits: Observed TCR beta diversity per million T cells fell roughly linearly with age, and a significant reduction was already apparent by age roughly 40. Because the CMV infection status of the donors was unknown, age-related changes in expanded clonotypes may potentially have been confounded. The long-lived group showed more naive CD4+ T cells, fewer expanded clones and increased TCR diversity than the aged group, suggesting age selection. Estimates of total diversity based on one million sequenced T cells were considered lower bounds and underestimates. A strong correlation was found between observed TCR beta diversity and the percentage of naive T cells measured by flow cytometry. Bulk unsorted PBMC profiling prevented conclusive comparison of naive and antigen-experienced compartments.

Sequences were obtained from blood. The sequence was obtained from a woman in her 40s in good health. The V gene is TRBV28 and the J gene is TRBJ2-6, and TRBD1 may be the D gene, going by 6 matching bases. DNA sequence: TGTGCCAGCAGTTTAAGTTCAGGGGCTCCTGGGGCCAACGTCCTGACTTTC. This gives the protein CASSLSSGAPGANVLTF.